A selection of T cell receptor beta chains follows, all from one sample in a study of regulatory T cells in long-lasting Graves disease. TCRdb re-called the multiplex PCR reads with MiXCR, one entry per CDR3 protein. The sample includes hundreds of thousands of distinct CDR3 sequences, 21% seen only once; the top ten take 13% to 15%. The starting material was peripheral blood mononuclear cells (PBMCs), obtained when the disease was refractory, from a patient treated with antithyroid drugs. These receptors were collected from a female donor with Graves disease. Each CDR3 is given with its conserved first and last residue. The D gene is left open where the match is weak. Clone size is given for some rows only: seen once, a few or many times, or a class if the clone is expanded.

j_gene: TRBJ1-2; abundance: -; v_gene: TRBV29-1; d_gene: -; len: 13; CDR3aa: CSVEYRGGRDYTF; CDR3nt: TGCAGCGTTGAGTACAGAGGGGGGCGGGACTACACCTTC
j_gene: TRBJ2-2; abundance: many; v_gene: TRBV6-2/TRBV6-3; d_gene: -; len: 15; CDR3aa: CASTSQRADTGELFF; CDR3nt: TGTGCCAGCACGTCCCAGCGGGCGGACACCGGGGAGCTGTTTTTT
j_gene: TRBJ2-5; abundance: many; v_gene: TRBV28; d_gene: TRBD2; len: 15; CDR3aa: CASRPSLAGVETQYF; CDR3nt: TGTGCCAGCAGACCTAGTTTGGCGGGAGTGGAGACCCAGTACTTC
j_gene: TRBJ2-3; abundance: many; v_gene: TRBV2; d_gene: TRBD2; len: 15; CDR3aa: CASSEGLAGVDTQYF; CDR3nt: TGTGCCAGCAGTGAGGGGTTAGCGGGAGTGGATACGCAGTATTTT
j_gene: TRBJ1-5; abundance: many; v_gene: TRBV2; d_gene: -; len: 13; CDR3aa: CASSDMGNQPQHF; CDR3nt: TGTGCCAGCAGTGATATGGGCAATCAGCCCCAGCATTTT
j_gene: TRBJ1-5; abundance: many; v_gene: TRBV7-8; d_gene: -; len: 12; CDR3aa: CASSGPNQPQHF; CDR3nt: TGTGCCAGCAGCGGGCCGAATCAGCCCCAGCATTTT
j_gene: TRBJ1-2; abundance: -; v_gene: TRBV4-1; d_gene: -; len: 14; CDR3aa: CASSQGRGGYGYTF; CDR3nt: TGCGCCAGCAGCCAAGGTAGAGGGGGCTATGGCTACACCTTC
j_gene: TRBJ1-5; abundance: -; v_gene: TRBV15; d_gene: TRBD1; len: 14; CDR3aa: CATSTGTGNQPQHF; CDR3nt: TGTGCCACCAGTACCGGGACAGGGAATCAGCCCCAGCATTTT
j_gene: TRBJ2-7; abundance: -; v_gene: TRBV29-1; d_gene: TRBD2; len: 16; CDR3aa: CSVGLQTSGSAYEQYF; CDR3nt: TGCAGCGTTGGGCTTCAGACTAGCGGGAGTGCCTACGAGCAGTACTTC
j_gene: TRBJ1-1; abundance: -; v_gene: TRBV27; d_gene: -; len: 13; CDR3aa: CASSLPTGMNAFF; CDR3nt: TGTGCCAGCAGTTTACCGACAGGAATGAACGCTTTCTTT
j_gene: TRBJ2-3; abundance: -; v_gene: TRBV15; d_gene: -; len: 12; CDR3aa: CATSRDTDTQYF; CDR3nt: TGTGCCACCAGCAGAGACACAGATACGCAGTATTTT
j_gene: TRBJ2-7; abundance: many; v_gene: TRBV28; d_gene: TRBD2; len: 14; CDR3aa: CASSHQREGPEQYF; CDR3nt: TGTGCCAGCAGCCATCAGCGGGAGGGCCCCGAGCAGTACTTC
j_gene: TRBJ2-2; abundance: few; v_gene: TRBV6-2/TRBV6-3; d_gene: -; len: 14; CDR3aa: CASRRVGGTGELFF; CDR3nt: TGTGCCAGCCGGCGGGTTGGGGGAACCGGGGAGCTGTTTTTT
j_gene: TRBJ2-7; abundance: many; v_gene: TRBV6-2/TRBV6-3; d_gene: -; len: 15; CDR3aa: CASSFQSTAGYEQYF; CDR3nt: TGTGCCAGCAGTTTCCAATCGACAGCCGGGTACGAGCAGTACTTC
j_gene: TRBJ2-5; abundance: -; v_gene: TRBV20-1; d_gene: TRBD2; len: 19; CDR3aa: CSAREMEGLAVGYREAQYF; CDR3nt: TGCAGTGCTAGAGAAATGGAGGGACTAGCGGTGGGGTATAGGGAGGCCCAGTACTTC
j_gene: TRBJ1-2; abundance: few; v_gene: TRBV9; d_gene: -; len: 15; CDR3aa: CASSVDGNPRDGYTF; CDR3nt: TGTGCCAGCAGCGTAGATGGTAACCCTCGGGATGGCTACACCTTC
j_gene: TRBJ2-2; abundance: -; v_gene: TRBV29-1; d_gene: -; len: 13; CDR3aa: CSAGTGTTGELFF; CDR3nt: TGCAGCGCCGGAACAGGGACCACCGGGGAGCTGTTTTTT
j_gene: TRBJ1-1; abundance: -; v_gene: TRBV20-1; d_gene: -; len: 12; CDR3aa: CSARDVRGYAFF; CDR3nt: TGCAGTGCTAGAGATGTCAGGGGTTACGCTTTCTTT
j_gene: TRBJ1-1; abundance: many; v_gene: TRBV6-1; d_gene: -; len: 14; CDR3aa: CASSGVVMNTEAFF; CDR3nt: TGTGCCAGCAGCGGGGTGGTCATGAACACTGAAGCTTTCTTT
j_gene: TRBJ1-5; abundance: -; v_gene: TRBV19; d_gene: -; len: 13; CDR3aa: CASSKVSNQPQHF; CDR3nt: TGTGCCAGTAGTAAGGTGAGCAATCAGCCCCAGCATTTT
j_gene: TRBJ2-5; abundance: many; v_gene: TRBV11-1; d_gene: -; len: 15; CDR3aa: CASTLGLGVQETQYF; CDR3nt: TGTGCCAGCACCCTGGGACTTGGGGTCCAAGAGACCCAGTACTTC
j_gene: TRBJ2-7; abundance: few; v_gene: TRBV28; d_gene: TRBD2; len: 14; CDR3aa: CASSFWREGYEQYF; CDR3nt: TGTGCCAGCAGTTTTTGGCGGGAGGGTTACGAGCAGTACTTC
j_gene: TRBJ1-1; abundance: -; v_gene: TRBV20-1; d_gene: -; len: 15; CDR3aa: CSARGVNGVDTEAFF; CDR3nt: TGCAGTGCTAGAGGGGTTAACGGGGTTGACACTGAAGCTTTCTTT
j_gene: TRBJ1-1; abundance: -; v_gene: TRBV6-1; d_gene: TRBD1; len: 15; CDR3aa: CASSPLGTGQTEAFF; CDR3nt: TGTGCCAGCTCCCCTCTGGGGACAGGGCAGACTGAAGCTTTCTTT
j_gene: TRBJ2-7; abundance: many; v_gene: TRBV7-8; d_gene: -; len: 14; CDR3aa: CASSFEALSYEQYF; CDR3nt: TGTGCCAGCAGCTTCGAGGCCCTCTCCTACGAGCAGTACTTC
j_gene: TRBJ1-5; abundance: -; v_gene: TRBV15; d_gene: -; len: 14; CDR3aa: CATSRDKRFQPQHF; CDR3nt: TGTGCCACCAGCAGAGATAAAAGGTTTCAGCCCCAGCATTTT
j_gene: TRBJ2-2; abundance: many; v_gene: TRBV15; d_gene: -; len: 17; CDR3aa: CATSRDPRQVDTGELFF; CDR3nt: TGTGCCACCAGCAGAGATCCTCGGCAGGTAGACACCGGGGAGCTGTTTTTT
j_gene: TRBJ2-1; abundance: -; v_gene: TRBV28; d_gene: TRBD2; len: 19; CDR3aa: CASRLWTSDSNPAYNEQFF; CDR3nt: TGTGCCAGCAGATTATGGACTAGCGACTCCAACCCAGCCTACAATGAGCAGTTCTTC
j_gene: TRBJ1-5; abundance: -; v_gene: TRBV5-1; d_gene: -; len: 15; CDR3aa: CASSLDATDNQPQHF; CDR3nt: TGCGCCAGCAGCTTGGACGCGACAGACAATCAGCCCCAGCATTTT
j_gene: TRBJ1-2; abundance: few; v_gene: TRBV7-2; d_gene: -; len: 16; CDR3aa: CASSFELVKLNYGYTF; CDR3nt: TGTGCCAGCAGCTTTGAGTTAGTGAAACTTAACTATGGCTACACCTTC
j_gene: TRBJ2-7; abundance: -; v_gene: TRBV7-9; d_gene: TRBD2; len: 15; CDR3aa: CASSPGTSGDYEQYF; CDR3nt: TGTGCCAGCAGCCCAGGGACTAGCGGAGACTACGAGCAGTACTTC
j_gene: TRBJ1-2; abundance: many; v_gene: TRBV28; d_gene: -; len: 12; CDR3aa: CASSSTLYGYTF; CDR3nt: TGTGCCAGCAGTTCCACACTCTATGGCTACACCTTC
j_gene: TRBJ2-7; abundance: many; v_gene: TRBV12-3/TRBV12-4; d_gene: -; len: 11; CDR3aa: CASSVRVEQYF; CDR3nt: TGTGCCAGCAGTGTCCGGGTAGAGCAGTACTTC
j_gene: TRBJ2-2; abundance: -; v_gene: TRBV6-2/TRBV6-3; d_gene: -; len: 11; CDR3aa: CASSYSVELFF; CDR3nt: TGTGCCAGCAGTTACTCGGTGGAGCTGTTTTTT
j_gene: TRBJ2-1; abundance: few; v_gene: TRBV6-9; d_gene: -; len: 13; CDR3aa: CASSYLPANEQFF; CDR3nt: TGTGCCAGCAGTTACCTACCCGCCAATGAGCAGTTCTTC
j_gene: TRBJ2-7; abundance: few; v_gene: TRBV27; d_gene: TRBD2; len: 13; CDR3aa: CASRTSASYEQYF; CDR3nt: TGTGCCAGCAGGACTAGCGCTTCCTACGAGCAGTACTTC
j_gene: TRBJ1-2; abundance: -; v_gene: TRBV28; d_gene: TRBD1; len: 16; CDR3aa: CASSITGGQANYGYTF; CDR3nt: TGTGCCAGCAGTATCACCGGGGGACAGGCGAACTATGGCTACACCTTC
j_gene: TRBJ2-1; abundance: -; v_gene: TRBV11-2; d_gene: TRBD2; len: 15; CDR3aa: CASSLVAGAYNEQFF; CDR3nt: TGTGCCAGCAGCTTAGTGGCGGGAGCTTACAATGAGCAGTTCTTC
j_gene: TRBJ2-7; abundance: few; v_gene: TRBV12-3/TRBV12-4; d_gene: TRBD2; len: 18; CDR3aa: CASSLGGGLAGTAYEQYF; CDR3nt: TGTGCCAGCAGTTTAGGGGGGGGGCTAGCGGGAACCGCCTACGAGCAGTACTTC
j_gene: TRBJ2-5; abundance: many; v_gene: TRBV7-3; d_gene: -; len: 14; CDR3aa: CASSPGTPVETQYF; CDR3nt: TGTGCCAGCAGCCCTGGGACCCCGGTAGAGACCCAGTACTTC
j_gene: TRBJ1-6; abundance: many; v_gene: TRBV20-1; d_gene: -; len: 16; CDR3aa: CSAIRGYQAGGTPLHF; CDR3nt: TGCAGTGCCATTAGGGGATATCAAGCGGGCGGTACACCCCTCCACTTT